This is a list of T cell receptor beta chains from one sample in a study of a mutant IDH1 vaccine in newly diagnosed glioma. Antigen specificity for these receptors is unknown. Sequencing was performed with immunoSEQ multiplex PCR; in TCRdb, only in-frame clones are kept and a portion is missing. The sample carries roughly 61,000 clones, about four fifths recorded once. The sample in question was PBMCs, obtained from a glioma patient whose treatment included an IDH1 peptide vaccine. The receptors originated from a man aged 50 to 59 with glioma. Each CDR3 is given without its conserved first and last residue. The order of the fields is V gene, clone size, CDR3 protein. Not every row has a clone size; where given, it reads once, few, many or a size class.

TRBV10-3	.	AISEDRGRNQPQH
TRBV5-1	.	ASRGGGGSTDTQY
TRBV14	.	ASSPQGERGNEQF
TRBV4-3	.	ASSRLEGAGGYT
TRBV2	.	ASSGGSNTGELF
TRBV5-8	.	ASSPGQAFLNEQF
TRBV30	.	AWSLRMVDGYT
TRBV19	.	ASSLGGTNQPQH
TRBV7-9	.	ASSRGGGYT
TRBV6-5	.	ASSQPRTGSDIQY
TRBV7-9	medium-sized	ASSGTSRPYEQY
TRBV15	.	ATSGLLGTDTQY
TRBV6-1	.	ASAGGGATDTQY
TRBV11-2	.	ATDRANTGELF
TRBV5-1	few	ASRLAGELF
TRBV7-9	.	ASSATGSGNEKLF
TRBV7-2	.	ASSPGGFGYGYT
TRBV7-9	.	ASTSPGQGTYEQY
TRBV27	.	ASREGQETQY
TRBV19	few	ASSIKGQNQPQH
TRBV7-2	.	ASSNTDGYT
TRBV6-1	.	ASIPRDGPYEQY